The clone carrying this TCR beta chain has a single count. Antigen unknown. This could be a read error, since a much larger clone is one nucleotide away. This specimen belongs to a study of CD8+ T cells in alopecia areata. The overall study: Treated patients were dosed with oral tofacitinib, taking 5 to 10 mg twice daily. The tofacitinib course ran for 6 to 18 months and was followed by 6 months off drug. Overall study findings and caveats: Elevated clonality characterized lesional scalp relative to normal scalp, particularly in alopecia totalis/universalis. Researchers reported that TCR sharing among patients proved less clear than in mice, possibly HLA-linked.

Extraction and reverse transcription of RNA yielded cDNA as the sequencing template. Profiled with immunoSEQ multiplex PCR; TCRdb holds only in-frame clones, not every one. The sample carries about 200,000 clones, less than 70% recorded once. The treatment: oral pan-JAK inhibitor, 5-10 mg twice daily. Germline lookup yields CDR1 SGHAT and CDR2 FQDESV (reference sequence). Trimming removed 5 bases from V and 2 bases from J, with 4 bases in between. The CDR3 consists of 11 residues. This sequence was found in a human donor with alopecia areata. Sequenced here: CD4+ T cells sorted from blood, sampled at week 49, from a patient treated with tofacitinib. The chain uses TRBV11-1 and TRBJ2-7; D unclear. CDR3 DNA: TGTGCCAGCAGCACAACCTACGAGCAGTACTTC. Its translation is CASSTTYEQYF. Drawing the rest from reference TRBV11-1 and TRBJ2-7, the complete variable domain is EAEVAQSPRYKITEKSQAVAFWCDPISGHATLYWYRQILGQGPELLVQFQDESVVDDSQLPKDRFSAERLKGVDSTLKIQPAELGDSAMYLCASSTTYEQYFGPGTRLTVT.